A single sample gave rise to the 25 T cell receptor beta chains below, sequenced in a study of shared clonotypes between healthy human individuals. Using immunoSEQ multiplex PCR, the repertoire was profiled, and TCRdb retains in-frame clones only, with some absent. The table has over 700,000 clones, 72% seen once. Specimen: memory CD4+ T cells sorted from blood. The subset was: CD45RA-negative fraction. The receptors originated from a woman aged 25 to 39 in good health.

V usage is TRBV14 and J usage is TRBJ2-7; D remains ambiguous. V was clipped by 4 bases and J by 3 bases, with 13 bases between them. From germline, CDR1 is SGHDN and CDR2 FVKESK. The CDR3 consists of 14 residues. The CDR3 nucleotides read TGTGCCAGCAGCCCCCGCCAAGGGCACTACGAGCAGTACTTC. Translating it yields CASSPRQGHYEQYF. The full variable domain, its missing parts supplied by reference TRBV14 and TRBJ2-7, is EAGVTQFPSHSVIEKGQTVTLRCDPISGHDNLYWYRRVMGKEIKFLLHFVKESKQDESGMPNNRFLAERTGGTYSTLKVQPAELEDSGVYFCASSPRQGHYEQYFGPGTRLTVT.

The chain joins TRBV6-1 to TRBJ2-5, with TRBD1 identical over 9 bases. The trim removed 4 bases at V and 7 bases at J, leaving 7 bases unmatched. This CDR3 comprises 14 residues. The germline V gene encodes CDR1 MNHNS and CDR2 SASEGT. As DNA, the CDR3 is TGTGCCAGCAGTGGACAGGGGGTGGTGGGGACCCAGTACTTC. Translation gives CASSGQGVVGTQYF.

The chain joins TRBV5-4 to TRBJ2-5; 8 nucleotides line up with TRBD1. V dropped 2 bases and J dropped 5; count of bases not matched to a gene: 5. The CDR3 is 14 residues long. CDR1 SGHNT and CDR2 YYREEE come from the germline V gene (reference sequence). The CDR3 here is CASSFGQGTETQYF. DNA of the CDR3: TGTGCCAGCAGCTTCGGACAGGGTACCGAGACCCAGTACTTC.

V and J are TRBV5-1 and TRBJ1-2; D gene unclear. CDR1 is SGHRS, CDR2 YFSETQ, per germline. The CDR3 runs 13 residues. V lost 0 bases and J 3 bases, leaving 6 bases between the germline ends. CDR3 region: CASSLERHYGYTF. CDR3 coding DNA: TGCGCCAGCAGCTTGGAGCGTCACTATGGCTACACCTTC.

V gene TRBV4-1 combines with J gene TRBJ2-2; TRBD1 matches 7 bases. V lost 4 bases, J lost 7 bases, and 9 bases stayed unmatched. Germline lookup yields CDR1 MGHRA and CDR2 YSYEKL. This CDR3 has 15 residues. CDR3 loop: CASSLQGVGGGELFF. In DNA form, the CDR3 reads TGCGCCAGCAGCCTTCAGGGGGTCGGTGGCGGGGAGCTGTTTTTT.

The V gene is TRBV30, the J gene TRBJ2-3; 8 nucleotides align to TRBD1. The trim removed 3 bases at V and 5 bases at J, leaving 13 bases unmatched. There are 16 residues in the CDR3. In germline, CDR1 is GTSNPN, CDR2 SVGIG (reference sequence). The CDR3: CAWRLIGQGLGDTQYF. The CDR3 coding sequence is TGTGCCTGGAGGCTGATAGGACAGGGACTCGGAGATACGCAGTATTTT. Drawing the rest from reference TRBV30 and TRBJ2-3, the complete variable domain is SQTIHQWPATLVQPVGSPLSLECTVEGTSNPNLYWYRQAAGRGLQLLFYSVGIGQISSEVPQNLSASRPQDRQFILSSKKLLLSDSGFYLCAWRLIGQGLGDTQYFGPGTRLTVL.

The chain employs TRBV6-6 and TRBJ2-3, with a possible D match to TRBD1 (5 bases). The V end was cut by 8 bases, the J end by 5 bases, with 11 bases between. CDR3 length equals 12 residues. Germline V gives CDR1 MNHNY, CDR2 SVGAGI (reference sequence). The CDR3 loop reads CASRTQGDTQYF. The DNA of the CDR3 is TGTGCCAGCCGAACCCAGGGAGATACGCAGTATTTT.

This clone appeared a few times. In DNA, the CDR3 is TGTGCCAGCAGTCGCGGCGCACCAAGCTCTGGGGCCAACGTCCTGACTTTC. Translated: CASSRGAPSSGANVLTF. The chain links TRBV7-2 to TRBJ2-6; D is uncertain. The CDR3 runs to 17 residues. Trimming shortened V by 6 bases and J by 0 bases, and 15 bases separated the two germline ends. Germline CDR1 and CDR2: SGHTA and FQGNSA.

This sequence joins TRBV19 and TRBJ2-1; 11 bases fit TRBD1. Unmatched junction bases numbered 9, after V lost 7 bases and J lost 4 bases. Germline CDR1 reads LNHDA; CDR2 reads SQIVND (reference sequence). The CDR3 runs 16 residues. The CDR3 DNA is TGTGCCAGTAACCCGACCGGGACAGGGGGTTACAATGAGCAGTTCTTC. Encoded protein: CASNPTGTGGYNEQFF.

As for this clone: One end of the junction varies from germline; a read error may be responsible. The chain employs TRBV28 and TRBJ1-1; 7 bases line up with TRBD1. The CDR3 has 13 residues. Germline V gene lookup returns CDR1 MDHEN and CDR2 SYDVKM. Here the CDR3 reads CTSRAGGNTEAFF. The CDR3 DNA is TGTACCAGCAGGGCAGGGGGGAACACTGAAGCTTTCTTT.

This clone appeared a few times. Germline is not matched at one junction end, which may reflect a read error. The chain joins TRBV5-1 to TRBJ2-3; TRBD2 is a possible D gene (5 bases). The CDR3 length is 14 residues. Germline assignment: CDR1 SGHRS and CDR2 YFSETQ. In DNA form, the CDR3 reads TGCGCCAGCAGGTTGGACTGGAACACAGATACGCAGTATTTT. It specifies CASRLDWNTDTQYF.

There are a few counts of this clone. The chain couples TRBV28 to TRBJ2-7, with D maybe TRBD2 (5 bases). CDR1 is MDHEN, CDR2 SYDVKM, per germline. The V end was cut by 1 base, the J end by 3 bases, with 13 bases between. CDR3 length: 15 residues. The CDR3 coding sequence is TGTGCCAGCAGTTTATTTGGGGTGAGGGACTACGAGCAGTACTTC. Its protein is CASSLFGVRDYEQYF.

The J gene is TRBJ2-7, the V gene TRBV5-1, with 13 bases matching TRBD2. V lost 3 bases and J lost 5; bases outside the gene matches: 2. The germline V gene encodes CDR1 SGHRS and CDR2 YFSETQ. CDR3 size: 14 residues. CDR3 nucleotide sequence: TGCGCCAGCAGCTACGGGACTAGCGGGAACGAGCAGTACTTC. Encoded protein: CASSYGTSGNEQYF.

V is TRBV11-2 and J is TRBJ2-5, with 8 nucleotides matching TRBD1. Germline CDR1 is SGHAT and CDR2 is FQNNGV. Trimming took 6 bases from V and 5 from J; bases not matched to a gene: 8. CDR3 size: 14 residues. The CDR3 loop reads CASRPGTGGETQYF. In nucleotides, the CDR3 is TGTGCCAGCAGACCCGGGACAGGTGGGGAGACCCAGTACTTC.

The CDR3 region is CASSGQLGGTQYF. Here the CDR3 DNA reads TGTGCCAGCAGTGGACAGTTAGGGGGGACCCAGTACTTC. V gene TRBV2 combines with J gene TRBJ2-5; a possible D gene is TRBD1 (6 bases). Trimming cost V 4 bases and J 7 bases, with 13 bases left between them. This CDR3 region has 13 residues. Germline loops: CDR1 SNHLY, CDR2 FYNNEI. Based on the CDR3 plus reference TRBV2 and TRBJ2-5, the full variable domain is EPEVTQTPSHQVTQMGQEVILRCVPISNHLYFYWYRQILGQKVEFLVSFYNNEISEKSEIFDDQFSVERPDGSNFTLKIRSTKLEDSAMYFCASSGQLGGTQYFGPGTRLLVL.

The chain has TRBV4-2 and TRBJ2-1; D is uncertain. The V end lost 4 bases, the J end lost 3 bases, and 4 bases lay between the germline ends. Germline V CDR1 and CDR2: LGHNA, YNFKEQ. This CDR3 region has 12 residues. The CDR3 loop reads CASSPNYNEQFF. The CDR3 nucleotides read TGTGCCAGCAGCCCGAACTACAATGAGCAGTTCTTC.

This clone occurred once. V usage is TRBV4-2 and J usage is TRBJ2-1; 7 bases are shared with TRBD1. The CDR3 has 16 residues. Germline V gene sequence: CDR1 LGHNA, CDR2 YNFKEQ. V trimming: 0 bases; J trimming: 5 bases; junction bases outside the gene matches: 7. The CDR3, as DNA: TGTGCCAGCAGCCAAGAAAGGGGGCGCTCAGACAATGAGCAGTTCTTC. The encoded protein is CASSQERGRSDNEQFF.

This chain uses TRBV14 with TRBJ2-1, with 14 bases fitting TRBD2. With 4 bases clipped from V and 3 bases from J, the junction kept 11 bases outside the gene matches. Germline loops: CDR1 SGHDN, CDR2 FVKESK. The CDR3 covers 19 residues. CDR3 DNA sequence: TGTGCCAGCAGCCTAGGACAGCGACTAGCGGGAGGGATCTACAATGAGCAGTTCTTC. Amino acid sequence: CASSLGQRLAGGIYNEQFF.

About this clone: A much bigger clone sits one base away, suggesting this may be a read error. The sample holds other DNA sequences that translate to the same CDR3. The chain employs TRBV28 and TRBJ1-5; D might be TRBD1 (5 bases). In germline, CDR1 is MDHEN, CDR2 SYDVKM. Trimming stripped 5 bases from V and 1 base from J, with 6 bases between. This CDR3 is 13 amino acids long. CDR3 nucleotide sequence: TGTGCCAGCAGTCGGGACAGCAATCAGCCCCAGCATTTT. Protein sequence: CASSRDSNQPQHF.

The V call is TRBV2, the J call TRBJ2-3; 9 bases align to TRBD2. From germline, CDR1 is SNHLY and CDR2 FYNNEI. V gave up 8 bases and J gave up 6 bases; unmatched junction bases: 9. There are 14 residues in the CDR3. CDR3 in amino acids: CASHRLAGADTQYF. CDR3 nucleotides: TGTGCCAGCCACAGGTTAGCGGGAGCCGATACGCAGTATTTT.

The rearrangement links TRBV7-9 to TRBJ1-2, with D perhaps matching TRBD1 (5 bases). This CDR3 region has 12 residues. V lost 5 bases and J 5 bases, leaving 9 bases between the germline ends. From germline, CDR1 is SEHNR and CDR2 FQNEAQ (reference sequence). DNA of the CDR3: TGTGCCAGCAGCACCGGGGGTTATGGCTACACCTTC. Residues: CASSTGGYGYTF.

DNA of the CDR3: TGTGCCAGCAGCTTGGGGGGAGGCCCCCGCGGCGAGCAGTTCTTC. It codes for CASSLGGGPRGEQFF. The chain has TRBV5-6 and TRBJ2-1; possibly TRBD2 for D (6 bases). Deletions cut 0 bases from V and 10 bases from J, with 17 bases between. The CDR3 contains 15 residues. Germline CDR1 is SGHDT and CDR2 is YYEEEE. Drawing the rest from reference TRBV5-6 and TRBJ2-1, the complete variable domain is DAGVTQSPTHLIKTRGQQVTLRCSPKSGHDTVSWYQQALGQGPQFIFQYYEEEERQRGNFPDRFSGHQFPNYSSELNVNALLLGDSALYLCASSLGGGPRGEQFFGPGTRLTVL.

J is TRBJ2-3 and V is TRBV19, with 11 bases that match TRBD2. This CDR3 contains 18 residues. Trimming at V came to 5 bases and at J to 0 bases, leaving 10 bases not matched to a gene. From germline, CDR1 is LNHDA and CDR2 SQIVND (reference sequence). CDR3 sequence reads: CASSDPGLAELSTDTQYF. CDR3 DNA: TGTGCCAGTAGTGATCCGGGACTAGCGGAACTAAGCACAGATACGCAGTATTTT.

J is TRBJ2-1 and V is TRBV2; D is unclear. V lost 7 bases to trimming and J lost 3 bases, with 10 bases between them. The CDR3 runs 13 residues. CDR1 SNHLY and CDR2 FYNNEI come from the germline V gene. The CDR3 region has the DNA TGTGCCAGCAAACCCGACGGCTACAATGAGCAGTTCTTC. Translation: CASKPDGYNEQFF. Full variable domain (rest looked up from reference TRBV2 and TRBJ2-1): EPEVTQTPSHQVTQMGQEVILRCVPISNHLYFYWYRQILGQKVEFLVSFYNNEISEKSEIFDDQFSVERPDGSNFTLKIRSTKLEDSAMYFCASKPDGYNEQFFGPGTRLTVL.

CDR3 nucleotides: TGTGCCAGCAGTGACCAATTGGGGGAGGGAGAAGCTTTCTTT. This codes for CASSDQLGEGEAFF. This sequence joins TRBV6-1 and TRBJ1-1; possibly TRBD1 for D (5 bases). V lost 3 bases and J lost 8, with 16 bases in between. The CDR3 length is 14 residues. Germline V gene data show CDR1 as MNHNS and CDR2 as SASEGT.